This T cell receptor (beta chain) was found in a study of T cell responses to AZD1222 COVID-19 vaccine (TCRdb year 2021). Some background on the complete study: Because spike-specific TCR depth and breadth did not differ between the two schedules, AZD1222 recipients who got a second dose at roughly 4 weeks were pooled with those who got a second dose at roughly 12 weeks. A total of about 250 trial participants underwent TCR sequencing, of whom nearly 210 had received two doses of AZD1222 and about 26 had received two doses of the MenACWY control vaccine. Trial participants were enrolled by age into 18-55, 56-69 and 70-plus year subgroups, with roughly 160, 29 and 62 TCR-sequenced participants respectively. The full study reports these points: Because no day 14 peak-response samples were available, repertoires were characterized only after the peak T cell response. Participants were mostly white British and included more females than males, and it was suggested by the authors that clonal diversity may have been underestimated. The vaccine-associated CD4 TCRs covered the entire spike protein, and the dominant responses fell in regions 160-218 and 743-854. Only five to seven AZD1222 recipients were SARS-CoV-2 seropositive at baseline, limiting conclusions about previously exposed vaccinees. A significant rise in spike-specific TCR breadth and depth was observed after two AZD1222 doses relative to day 0 and relative to MenACWY recipients. In the small 56-69-year group, the increase in depth fell short of significance, most likely because of low power. Nearly half of unique spike-specific TCRs reportedly recognized epitopes outside regions mutated in the B.1.351 and B.1.1.7 variants.

The CDR3 regions of human TCRbeta chains were analyzed by immunosequencing. The study's processing was this. TCRs in the repertoires were matched against a reference library of SARS-CoV-2-specific TCRs that had been generated with the MIRA antigen-specificity platform. Breadth was defined as the fraction of unique TCRs that were SARS-CoV-2-associated. Depth was defined as the fraction of total T cells that were SARS-CoV-2-associated. Using the MIRA data, each spike-specific TCR was mapped to the spike region that the TCR reacts to and placed in a CD4 or CD8 class. Log10-transformed breadth and depth values were compared by one-way ANOVA with Sidak's multiple comparisons tests. TCRdb's version of the immuneACCESS table is confined to in-frame rearrangements and falls short of the full clone set. An unresolved V gene accounts for under half of the shortfall where checked; the remainder is of unknown origin. The V and J calls and the clone size are those of that table, but D and trimming were determined from the DNA. Here the sample has roughly 200,000 clones; 88% occur a single time. Roughly 7.7% of the sample is in the top ten clones.

This specimen's time point label, per the study, means: baseline before first vaccination. Vaccinee samples were obtained from the UK trials COV001 and COV002, which included a single-blind randomized controlled phase 2/3 trial of AZD1222 (ChAdOx1 nCoV-19) in healthy adults. For TCRbeta chain sequencing, PBMC samples were collected from trial participants at day 0 and at day 28 after the second dose. In regard to this clone: The antigen it recognizes is unknown. No much larger clonotype is one base removed from it; base qualities were not supplied.

CDR1 LGHDT and CDR2 YNNKEL were looked up in the germline V gene (reference sequence). V gives up 4 bases and J gives up 0 bases, and the segment between their germline ends measures 16 bases. The CDR3 sequence holds 16 residues, the cysteine and phenylalanine included. The sequence is cut down to CDR3 DNA, 48 bases in frame from base 1. The material was peripheral blood, obtained on day 0 of AZD1222 vaccination. The chain uses TRBV3-1 (or the pseudogene TRBV3-2) and TRBJ2-7, with no D gene named confidently. The source is an adult in good health. The bases are TGTGCCAGCAGCCCCGCCGGGCCCTTCAGCTCCTACGAGCAGTACTTC. Translated, this gives CASSPAGPFSSYEQYF.